This T cell receptor beta chain was found in a study of spatial heterogeneity in lung cancer. The CDR3 contains 14 residues. Germline-derived CDR1 and CDR2 are DFQATT and SNEGSKA (reference sequence). TCRdb called the 5' RACE reads again in MiXCR, with one record for every CDR3 protein. The repertoire holds approximately 92,000 distinct CDR3 sequences, with 10% to 15% as singletons. The time point here: sample taken at primary tumor resection. A remark on this clonotype: The junction shows a germline mismatch at one end, possibly a read error.

The genes are TRBV20-1 and TRBJ1-2; no firm D call. This specimen was PBMCs, taken at surgery. The sequence derives from a male donor with early-stage non-small cell lung cancer. The CDR3 loop reads CSASAVLTNYGCTF. The CDR3 nucleotides are TGCAGTGCTAGTGCGGTTCTTACTAACTATGGCTGCACCTTC.